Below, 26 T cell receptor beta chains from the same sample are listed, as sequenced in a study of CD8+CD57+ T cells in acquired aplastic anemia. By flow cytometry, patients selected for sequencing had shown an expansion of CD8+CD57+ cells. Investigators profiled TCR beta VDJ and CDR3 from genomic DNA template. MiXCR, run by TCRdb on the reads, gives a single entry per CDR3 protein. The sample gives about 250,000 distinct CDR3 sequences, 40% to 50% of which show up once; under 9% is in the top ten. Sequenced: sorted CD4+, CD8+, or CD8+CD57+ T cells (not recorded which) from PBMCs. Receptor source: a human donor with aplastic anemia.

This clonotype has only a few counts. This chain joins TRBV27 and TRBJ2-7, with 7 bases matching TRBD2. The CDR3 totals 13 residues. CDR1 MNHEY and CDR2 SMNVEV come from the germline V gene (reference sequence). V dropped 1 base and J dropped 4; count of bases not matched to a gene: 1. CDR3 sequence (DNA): TGTGCCAGCAGTTTATTGGGGGGGTACGAGCAGTACTTC. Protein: CASSLLGGYEQYF.

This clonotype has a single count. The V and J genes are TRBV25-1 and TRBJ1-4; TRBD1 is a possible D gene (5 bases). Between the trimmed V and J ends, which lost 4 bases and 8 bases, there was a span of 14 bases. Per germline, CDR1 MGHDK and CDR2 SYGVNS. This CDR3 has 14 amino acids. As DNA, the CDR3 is TGTGCCAGCAGTGCGCGGGGGGGAAACGAAAAACTGTTTTTT. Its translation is CASSARGGNEKLFF.

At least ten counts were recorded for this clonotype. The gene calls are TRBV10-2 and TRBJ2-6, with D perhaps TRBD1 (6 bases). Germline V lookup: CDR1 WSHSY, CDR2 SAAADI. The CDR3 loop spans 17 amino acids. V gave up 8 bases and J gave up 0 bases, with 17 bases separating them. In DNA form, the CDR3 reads TGCGCCAGCTCTAGGGACACCGCTCACTCTGGGGCCAACGTCCTGACTTTC. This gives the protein CASSRDTAHSGANVLTF.

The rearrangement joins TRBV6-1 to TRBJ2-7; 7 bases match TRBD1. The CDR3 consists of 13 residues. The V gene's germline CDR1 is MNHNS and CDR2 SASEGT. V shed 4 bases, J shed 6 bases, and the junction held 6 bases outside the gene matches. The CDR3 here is CASSAYRGAEQYF. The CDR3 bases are TGTGCCAGCAGTGCATACAGGGGCGCCGAGCAGTACTTC.

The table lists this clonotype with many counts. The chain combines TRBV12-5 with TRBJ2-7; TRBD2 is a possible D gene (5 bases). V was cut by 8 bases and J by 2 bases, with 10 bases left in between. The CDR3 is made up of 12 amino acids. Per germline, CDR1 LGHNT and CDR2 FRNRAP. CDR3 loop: CASYGITYEQYF. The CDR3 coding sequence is TGTGCTAGTTACGGGATTACCTACGAGCAGTACTTC.

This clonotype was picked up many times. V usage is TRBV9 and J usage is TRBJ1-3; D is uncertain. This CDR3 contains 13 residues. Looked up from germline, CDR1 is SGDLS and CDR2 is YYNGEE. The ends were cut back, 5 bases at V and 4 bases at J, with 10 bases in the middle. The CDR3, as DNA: TGTGCCAGCAGGGGAGGACCGGGAAACACCATATATTTT. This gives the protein CASRGGPGNTIYF.

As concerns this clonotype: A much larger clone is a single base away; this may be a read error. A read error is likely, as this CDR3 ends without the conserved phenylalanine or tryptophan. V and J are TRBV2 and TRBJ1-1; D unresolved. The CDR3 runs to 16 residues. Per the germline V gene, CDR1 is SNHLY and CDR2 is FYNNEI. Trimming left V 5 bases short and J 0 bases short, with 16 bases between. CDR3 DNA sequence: TGTGCCAGCAGTTGGCCCCCAGGTTTCATGAACACTGAAGCTTTCCTT. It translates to CASSWPPGFMNTEAFL.

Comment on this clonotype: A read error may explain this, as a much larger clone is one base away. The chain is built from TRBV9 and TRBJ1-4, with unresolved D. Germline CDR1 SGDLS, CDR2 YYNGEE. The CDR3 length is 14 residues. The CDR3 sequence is CASSPGRANERLFF. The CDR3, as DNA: TGTGCCAGCAGCCCCGGACGGGCTAATGAAAGACTGTTTTTT.

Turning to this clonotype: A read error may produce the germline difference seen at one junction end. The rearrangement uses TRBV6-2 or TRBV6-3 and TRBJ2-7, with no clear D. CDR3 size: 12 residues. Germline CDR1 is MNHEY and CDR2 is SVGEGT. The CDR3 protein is CVSSLTPYEQYF. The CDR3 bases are TGTGTCAGCAGTTTGACACCTTACGAGCAGTACTTC.

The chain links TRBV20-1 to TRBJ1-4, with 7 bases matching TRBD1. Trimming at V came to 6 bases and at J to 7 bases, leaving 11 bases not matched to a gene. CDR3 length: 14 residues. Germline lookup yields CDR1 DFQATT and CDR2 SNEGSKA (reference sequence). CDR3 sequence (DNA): TGCAGTGCCTTGTACGACAGGGCTTCTGAAAAACTGTTTTTT. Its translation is CSALYDRASEKLFF.

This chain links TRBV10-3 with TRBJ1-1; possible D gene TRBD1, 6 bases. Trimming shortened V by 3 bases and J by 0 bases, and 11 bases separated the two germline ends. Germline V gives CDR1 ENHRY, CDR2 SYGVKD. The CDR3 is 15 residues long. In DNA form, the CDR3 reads TGTGCCATCAGTGACCTACAGGGAATGAACACTGAAGCTTTCTTT. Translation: CAISDLQGMNTEAFF.

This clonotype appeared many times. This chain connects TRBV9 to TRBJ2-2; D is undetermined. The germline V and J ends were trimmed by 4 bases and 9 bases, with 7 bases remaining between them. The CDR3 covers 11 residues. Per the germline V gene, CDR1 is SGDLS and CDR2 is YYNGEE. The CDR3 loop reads CASSRARELFF. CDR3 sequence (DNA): TGTGCCAGCAGCCGGGCCCGGGAGCTGTTTTTT.

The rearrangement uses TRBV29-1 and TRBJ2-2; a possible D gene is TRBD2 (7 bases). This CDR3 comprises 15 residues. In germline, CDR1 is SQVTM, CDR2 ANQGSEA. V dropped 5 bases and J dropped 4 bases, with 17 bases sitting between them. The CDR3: CSVRGAGARTGELFF. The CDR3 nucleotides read TGCAGCGTTCGGGGGGCGGGGGCGCGCACCGGGGAGCTGTTTTTT.

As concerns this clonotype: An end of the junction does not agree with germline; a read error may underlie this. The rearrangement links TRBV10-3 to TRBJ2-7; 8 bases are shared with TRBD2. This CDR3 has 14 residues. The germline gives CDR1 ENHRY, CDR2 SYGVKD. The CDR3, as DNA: TGTGCCAGCAGTTATAATAGCGGGATTTACGAGCAGTACTTC. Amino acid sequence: CASSYNSGIYEQYF.

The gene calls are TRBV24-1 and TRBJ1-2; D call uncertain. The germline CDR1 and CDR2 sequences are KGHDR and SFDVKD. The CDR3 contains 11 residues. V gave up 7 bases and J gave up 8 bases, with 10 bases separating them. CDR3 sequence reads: CATRASGGYTF. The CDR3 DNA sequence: TGTGCCACCAGGGCTTCGGGCGGCTACACCTTC.

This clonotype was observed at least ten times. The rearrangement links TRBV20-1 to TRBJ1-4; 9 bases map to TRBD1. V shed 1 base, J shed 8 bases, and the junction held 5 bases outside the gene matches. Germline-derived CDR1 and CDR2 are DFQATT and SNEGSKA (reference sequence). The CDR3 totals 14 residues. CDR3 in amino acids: CSARARDRVEKLFF. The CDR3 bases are TGCAGTGCTAGAGCCCGGGACAGGGTAGAAAAACTGTTTTTT.

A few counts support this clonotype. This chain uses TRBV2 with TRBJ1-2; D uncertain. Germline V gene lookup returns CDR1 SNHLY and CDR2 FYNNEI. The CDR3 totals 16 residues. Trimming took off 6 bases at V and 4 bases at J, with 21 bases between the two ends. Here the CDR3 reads CASSQKGAGLLYGYTF. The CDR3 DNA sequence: TGTGCCAGCAGCCAAAAGGGTGCAGGCCTCCTCTATGGCTACACCTTC.

The CDR3 region is CASSLIGRGAHEQYF. CDR3 DNA sequence: TGTGCCAGCAGCTTGATAGGCAGGGGAGCCCACGAGCAGTACTTC. J is TRBJ2-7 and V is TRBV5-4, with D perhaps TRBD1 (6 bases). The CDR3 is 15 amino acids. V lost 1 base and J lost 5, with 16 bases in between. The germline gives CDR1 SGHNT, CDR2 YYREEE (reference sequence).

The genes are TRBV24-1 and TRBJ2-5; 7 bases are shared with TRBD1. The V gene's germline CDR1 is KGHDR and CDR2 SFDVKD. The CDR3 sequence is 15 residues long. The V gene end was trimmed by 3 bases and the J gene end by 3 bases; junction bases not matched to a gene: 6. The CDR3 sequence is CATSDHRDSKETQYF. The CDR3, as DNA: TGTGCCACCAGTGATCACCGGGACAGCAAAGAGACCCAGTACTTC.

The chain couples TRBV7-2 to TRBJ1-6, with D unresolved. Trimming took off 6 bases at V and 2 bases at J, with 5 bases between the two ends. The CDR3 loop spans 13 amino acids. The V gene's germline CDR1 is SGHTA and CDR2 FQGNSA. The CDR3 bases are TGTGCCAGCAGGACGGCCTATAATTCACCCCTCCACTTT. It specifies CASRTAYNSPLHF.

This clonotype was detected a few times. The chain's CDR3 is CASSSQGNWPQHF. The CDR3 nucleotides read TGTGCCAGCAGTTCCCAGGGGAATTGGCCCCAGCATTTT. V and J are TRBV27 and TRBJ1-5; D possibly corresponds to TRBD1 (6 bases). The CDR3 is made up of 13 amino acids. Germline CDR1 reads MNHEY; CDR2 reads SMNVEV (reference sequence). V was pared by 4 bases and J by 9 bases, with 13 bases between.

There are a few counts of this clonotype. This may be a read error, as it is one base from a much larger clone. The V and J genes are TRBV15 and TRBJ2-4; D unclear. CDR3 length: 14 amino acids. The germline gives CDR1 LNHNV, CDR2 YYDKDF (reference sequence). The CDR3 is CATSLSRLRNIRYF. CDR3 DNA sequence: TGTGCCACCAGCTTATCAAGGTTGAGAAACATTCGGTACTTC.

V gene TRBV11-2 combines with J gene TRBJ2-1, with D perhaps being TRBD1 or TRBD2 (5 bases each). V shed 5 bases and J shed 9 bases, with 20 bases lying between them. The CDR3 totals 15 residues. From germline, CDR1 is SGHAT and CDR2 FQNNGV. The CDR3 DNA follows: TGTGCCAGCAGCCGGGACGGACCTTCTTTCGGTGAGCAGTTCTTC. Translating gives CASSRDGPSFGEQFF.

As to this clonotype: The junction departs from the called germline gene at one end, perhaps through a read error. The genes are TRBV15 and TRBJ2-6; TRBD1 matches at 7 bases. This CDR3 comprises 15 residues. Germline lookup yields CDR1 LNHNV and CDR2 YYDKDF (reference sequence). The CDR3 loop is CASSSTGDGANVLTF. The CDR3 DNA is TGTGCCAGCAGCTCTACAGGGGATGGGGCCAACGTCCTGACTTTC. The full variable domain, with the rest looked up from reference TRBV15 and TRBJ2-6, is DAMVIQNPRYQVTQFGKPVTLSCSQTLNHNVMYWYQQKSSQAPKLLFHYYDKDFNNEADTPDNFQSRRPNTSFCFLDIRSPGLGDTAMYLCASSSTGDGANVLTFGAGSRLTVL.

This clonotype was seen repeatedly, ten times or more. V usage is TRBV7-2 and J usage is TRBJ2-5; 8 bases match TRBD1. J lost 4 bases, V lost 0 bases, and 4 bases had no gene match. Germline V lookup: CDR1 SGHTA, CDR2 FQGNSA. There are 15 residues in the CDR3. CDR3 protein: CASSLAGTGGETQYF. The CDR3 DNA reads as TGTGCCAGCAGCTTAGCGGGTACAGGGGGAGAGACCCAGTACTTC. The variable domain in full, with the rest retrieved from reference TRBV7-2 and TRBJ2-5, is GAGVSQSPSNKVTEKGKDVELRCDPISGHTALYWYRQSLGQGLEFLIYFQGNSAPDKSGLPSDRFSAERTGGSVSTLTIQRTQQEDSAVYLCASSLAGTGGETQYFGPGTRLLVL.

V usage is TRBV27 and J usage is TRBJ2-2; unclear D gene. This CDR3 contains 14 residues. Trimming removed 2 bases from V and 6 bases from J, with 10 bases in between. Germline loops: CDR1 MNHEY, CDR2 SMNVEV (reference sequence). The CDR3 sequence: CASSLTREPGELFF. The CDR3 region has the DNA TGTGCCAGCAGTTTAACCCGCGAGCCCGGGGAGCTGTTTTTT.